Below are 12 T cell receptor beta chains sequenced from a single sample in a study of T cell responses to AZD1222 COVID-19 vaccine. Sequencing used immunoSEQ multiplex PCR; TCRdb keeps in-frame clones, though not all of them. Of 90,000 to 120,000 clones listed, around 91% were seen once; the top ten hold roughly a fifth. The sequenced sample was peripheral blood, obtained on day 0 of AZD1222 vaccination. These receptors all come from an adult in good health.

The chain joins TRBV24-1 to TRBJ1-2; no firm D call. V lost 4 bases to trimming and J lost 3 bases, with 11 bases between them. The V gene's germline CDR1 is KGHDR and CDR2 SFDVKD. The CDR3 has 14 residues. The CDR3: CATSDQRVHYGYTF. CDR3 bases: TGTGCCACCAGTGACCAAAGAGTACACTATGGCTACACCTTC.

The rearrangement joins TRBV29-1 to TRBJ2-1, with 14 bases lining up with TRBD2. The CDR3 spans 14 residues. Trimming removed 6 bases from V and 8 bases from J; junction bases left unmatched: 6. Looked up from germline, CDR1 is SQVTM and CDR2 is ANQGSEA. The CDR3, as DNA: TGCAGCGTAGATCGACTAGCGGGGGGGCATGAGCAGTTCTTC. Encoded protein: CSVDRLAGGHEQFF.

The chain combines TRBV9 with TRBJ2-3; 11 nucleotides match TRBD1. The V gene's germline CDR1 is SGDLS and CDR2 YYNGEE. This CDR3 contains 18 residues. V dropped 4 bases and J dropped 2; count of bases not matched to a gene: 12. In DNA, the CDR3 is TGTGCCAGCAGCACCGAAGAGGGACAGGGGGAAATCACAGATACGCAGTATTTT. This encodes CASSTEEGQGEITDTQYF. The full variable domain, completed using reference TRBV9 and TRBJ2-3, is DSGVTQTPKHLITATGQRVTLRCSPRSGDLSVYWYQQSLDQGLQFLIQYYNGEERAKGNILERFSAQQFPDLHSELNLSSLELGDSALYFCASSTEEGQGEITDTQYFGPGTRLTVL.

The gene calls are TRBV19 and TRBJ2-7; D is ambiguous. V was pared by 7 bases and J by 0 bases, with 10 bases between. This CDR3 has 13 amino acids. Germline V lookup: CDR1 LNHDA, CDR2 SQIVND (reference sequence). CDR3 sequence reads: CASKPSSSYEQYF. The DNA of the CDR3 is TGTGCCAGTAAGCCGAGCAGCTCCTACGAGCAGTACTTC.

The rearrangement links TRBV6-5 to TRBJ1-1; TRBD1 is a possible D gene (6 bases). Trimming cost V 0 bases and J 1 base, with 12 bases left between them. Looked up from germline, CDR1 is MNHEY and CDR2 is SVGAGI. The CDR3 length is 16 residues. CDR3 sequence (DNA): TGTGCCAGCAGTTACTCAAGGACAGTACCGAACACTGAAGCTTTCTTT. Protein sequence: CASSYSRTVPNTEAFF.

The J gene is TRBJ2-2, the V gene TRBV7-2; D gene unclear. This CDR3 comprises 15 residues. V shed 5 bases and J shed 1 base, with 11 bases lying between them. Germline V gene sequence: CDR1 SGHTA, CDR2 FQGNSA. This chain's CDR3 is CASSLQAMNTGELFF. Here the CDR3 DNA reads TGTGCCAGCAGCCTTCAGGCAATGAACACCGGGGAGCTGTTTTTT.

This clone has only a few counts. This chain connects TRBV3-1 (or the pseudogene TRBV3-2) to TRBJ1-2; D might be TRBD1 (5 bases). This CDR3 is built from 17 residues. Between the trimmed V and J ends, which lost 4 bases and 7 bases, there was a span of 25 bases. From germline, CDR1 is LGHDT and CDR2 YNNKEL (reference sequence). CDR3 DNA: TGTGCCAGCAGCCCAAGAGGGGTGGCAGGGTGGTTTGGTGGCTACACCTTC. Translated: CASSPRGVAGWFGGYTF.

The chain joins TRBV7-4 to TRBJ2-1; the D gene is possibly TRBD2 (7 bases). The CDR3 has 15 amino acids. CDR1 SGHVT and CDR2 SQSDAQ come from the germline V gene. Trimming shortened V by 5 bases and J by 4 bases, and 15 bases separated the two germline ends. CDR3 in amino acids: CASSPLGGGYNEQFF. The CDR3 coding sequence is TGTGCCAGCAGCCCTTTAGGGGGGGGGTACAATGAGCAGTTCTTC.

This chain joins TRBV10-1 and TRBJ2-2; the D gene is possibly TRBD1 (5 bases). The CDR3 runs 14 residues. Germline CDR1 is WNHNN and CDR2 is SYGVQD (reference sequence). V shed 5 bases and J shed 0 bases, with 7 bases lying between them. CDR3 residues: CASSLGPNTGELFF. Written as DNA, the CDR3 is TGCGCCAGCAGTCTGGGGCCGAACACCGGGGAGCTGTTTTTT.

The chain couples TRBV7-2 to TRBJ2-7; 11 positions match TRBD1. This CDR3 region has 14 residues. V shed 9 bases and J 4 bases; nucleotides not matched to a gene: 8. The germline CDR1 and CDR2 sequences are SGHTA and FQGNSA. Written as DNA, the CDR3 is TGTGCCAGTCGCTCAGGGACAGGGGGATACGAGCAGTACTTC. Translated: CASRSGTGGYEQYF.

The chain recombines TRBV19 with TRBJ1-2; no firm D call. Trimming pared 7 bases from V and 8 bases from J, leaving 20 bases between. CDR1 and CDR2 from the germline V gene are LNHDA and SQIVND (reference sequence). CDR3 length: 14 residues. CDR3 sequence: CASKPPGDVRGYTF. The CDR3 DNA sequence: TGTGCCAGTAAACCCCCGGGCGACGTGAGAGGCTACACCTTC.

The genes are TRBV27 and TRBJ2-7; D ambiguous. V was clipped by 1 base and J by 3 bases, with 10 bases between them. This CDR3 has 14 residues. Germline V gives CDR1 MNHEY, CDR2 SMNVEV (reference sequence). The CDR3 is CASSLFSGRYEQYF. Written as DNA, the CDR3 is TGTGCCAGCAGTTTATTCTCGGGCCGCTACGAGCAGTACTTC.